This TCR beta chain was sequenced during a study of blood T cell repertoires in COVID-19. Looking at the study overall: Sources were T cells, B-cell-depleted T cells, or PBMCs; the material itself was cDNA or gDNA.

How the authors handled the data: The assay estimated nucleated cells by amplifying reference gene primers. TCRdb's table, derived via immunoSEQ multiplex PCR, lists solely in-frame clones and lacks some. The DNA was the basis for D and trimming; V, J and clone size are from that table. The repertoire includes 250,000 or so clones, nearly 90% of them detected once, and 3% sits in the top ten. CDR3 length equals 14 residues. J was trimmed by 1 base and V by 5 bases; bases with no gene match: 4. Germline values: CDR1 LNHDA, CDR2 SQIVND (reference sequence). V is TRBV19 and J is TRBJ2-5, with TRBD1 identical over 7 bases. This TCR was recovered from a man between 18 and 29 years old with active or convalescent COVID-19. The sample comprised peripheral blood. The CDR3 DNA is TGTGCCAGTAGTCTGACAGGGCCCCAAGAGACCCAGTACTTC. Its protein is CASSLTGPQETQYF.